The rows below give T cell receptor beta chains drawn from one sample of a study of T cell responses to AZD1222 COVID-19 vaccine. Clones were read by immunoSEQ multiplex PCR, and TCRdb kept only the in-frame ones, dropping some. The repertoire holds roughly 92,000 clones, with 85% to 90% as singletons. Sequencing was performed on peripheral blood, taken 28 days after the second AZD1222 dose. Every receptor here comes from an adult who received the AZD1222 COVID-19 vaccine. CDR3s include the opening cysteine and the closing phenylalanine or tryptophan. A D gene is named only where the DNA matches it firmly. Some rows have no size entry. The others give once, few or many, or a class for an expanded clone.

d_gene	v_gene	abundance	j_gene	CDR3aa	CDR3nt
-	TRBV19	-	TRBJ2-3	CASSISARGTDTQYF	TGTGCCAGTAGTATAAGCGCCCGTGGGACAGATACGCAGTATTTT
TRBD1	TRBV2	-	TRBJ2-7	CASSLQGEGYEQYF	TGTGCCAGCAGCCTACAGGGGGAAGGGTACGAGCAGTACTTC
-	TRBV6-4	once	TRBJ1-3	CASREEYTIYF	TGTGCCAGCAGGGAGGAGTACACCATATATTTT
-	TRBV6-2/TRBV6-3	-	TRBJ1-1	CASSYSLNTEAFF	TGTGCCAGCAGTTACTCACTAAACACTGAAGCTTTCTTT
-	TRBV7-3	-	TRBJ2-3	CASSPRVGGRTDTQYF	TGTGCCAGCAGCCCCAGGGTGGGGGGGCGGACAGATACGCAGTATTTT
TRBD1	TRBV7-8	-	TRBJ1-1	CASSSRTGDTEAFF	TGTGCCAGCAGCTCGAGGACAGGGGACACTGAAGCTTTCTTT
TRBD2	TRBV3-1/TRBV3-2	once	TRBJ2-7	CASSQVPGGAPYEQYF	TGTGCCAGCAGCCAAGTACCGGGGGGTGCCCCCTACGAGCAGTACTTC
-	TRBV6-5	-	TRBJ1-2	CASGQYRSAGYTF	TGTGCCAGCGGGCAATACCGGTCTGCTGGCTACACCTTC
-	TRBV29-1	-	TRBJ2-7	CSVVGPSYEQYF	TGCAGCGTTGTCGGCCCCTCCTACGAGCAGTACTTC
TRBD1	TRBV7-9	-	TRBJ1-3	CASRLSGTGGAGNTIYF	TGTGCCAGCAGGCTCTCCGGGACAGGGGGCGCTGGAAACACCATATATTTT
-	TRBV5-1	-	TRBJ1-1	CASSLVAGSAEAFF	TGCGCCAGCAGCTTGGTGGCAGGGTCGGCTGAAGCTTTCTTT
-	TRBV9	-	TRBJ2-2	CASTSTGLASNTGELFF	TGTGCCAGCACCTCAACCGGGCTAGCGTCGAACACCGGGGAGCTGTTTTTT
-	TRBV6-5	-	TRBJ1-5	CASSSERGYQPQHF	TGTGCCAGCAGTTCCGAGAGGGGTTATCAGCCCCAGCATTTT
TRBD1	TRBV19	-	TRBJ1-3	CASTPGTASSGNTIYF	TGTGCCAGTACCCCCGGGACAGCGTCCTCTGGAAACACCATATATTTT
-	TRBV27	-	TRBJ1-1	CASLGTSNTEAFF	TGTGCCAGCTTAGGGACATCCAACACTGAAGCTTTCTTT
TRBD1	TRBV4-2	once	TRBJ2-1	CASSQGQGYNEQFF	TGTGCCAGCAGCCAGGGACAGGGATACAATGAGCAGTTCTTC
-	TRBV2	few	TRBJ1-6	CASSVSGDSPLHF	TGTGCCAGCAGTGTATCAGGGGATTCACCCCTCCACTTT
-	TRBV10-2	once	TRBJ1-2	CASCPTGHYGYTF	TGCGCCAGTTGTCCTACAGGGCACTATGGCTACACCTTC
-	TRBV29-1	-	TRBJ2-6	CSVDGSPGANVLTF	TGCAGCGTTGATGGGTCCCCTGGGGCCAACGTCCTGACTTTC
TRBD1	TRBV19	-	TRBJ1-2	CASSTQGAGGYTF	TGTGCCAGTAGTACGCAGGGGGCTGGAGGCTACACCTTC
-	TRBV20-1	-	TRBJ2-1	CSARDREHQFF	TGCAGTGCTAGAGACCGAGAACACCAGTTCTTC
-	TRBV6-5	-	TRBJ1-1	CASQNVDREAFF	TGTGCCAGCCAGAATGTGGACAGAGAAGCTTTCTTT
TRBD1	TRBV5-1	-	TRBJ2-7	CASSLGSVGQGLSEQYF	TGCGCCAGCAGCTTGGGGTCTGTGGGACAGGGTCTGTCGGAGCAGTACTTC
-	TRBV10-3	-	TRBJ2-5	CAISDGTQKTQYF	TGTGCCATCAGTGATGGGACACAGAAGACCCAGTACTTC
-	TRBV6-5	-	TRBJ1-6	CAARSYNSPLHF	TGTGCCGCACGGTCCTATAATTCACCCCTCCACTTT
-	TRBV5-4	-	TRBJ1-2	CASSSSGYSNYGYTF	TGTGCCAGCAGCTCCTCAGGGTATTCTAACTATGGCTACACCTTC
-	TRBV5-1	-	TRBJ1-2	CASRTDNYGYTF	TGCGCCAGCAGGACAGATAACTATGGCTACACCTTC
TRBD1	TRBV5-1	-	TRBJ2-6	CASSLEDRGSGANVLTF	TGCGCCAGCAGCTTGGAAGACAGGGGCTCTGGGGCCAACGTCCTGACTTTC
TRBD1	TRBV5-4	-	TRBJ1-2	CASSTGQPNYGYTF	TGTGCCAGCAGCACGGGACAGCCCAACTATGGCTACACCTTC
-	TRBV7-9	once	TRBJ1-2	CASSLVGDLNYGYTF	TGTGCCAGCAGCTTAGTAGGGGACCTCAACTATGGCTACACCTTC
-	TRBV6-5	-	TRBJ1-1	CASRASVGTEAFF	TGTGCCAGCAGAGCAAGCGTCGGCACTGAAGCTTTCTTT
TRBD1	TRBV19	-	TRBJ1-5	CASSLGGQGSQPQHF	TGTGCCAGTAGCCTAGGGGGACAGGGGAGTCAGCCCCAGCATTTT
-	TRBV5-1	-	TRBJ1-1	CASSTGTDHTEAFF	TGCGCCAGCAGTACCGGGACGGACCACACTGAAGCTTTCTTT
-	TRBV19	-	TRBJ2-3	CASKEQGRGDTQYF	TGTGCCAGTAAAGAACAGGGTCGGGGAGATACGCAGTATTTT
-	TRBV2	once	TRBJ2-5	CASSPDFSKETQYF	TGTGCCAGCAGCCCGGACTTTTCCAAAGAGACCCAGTACTTC
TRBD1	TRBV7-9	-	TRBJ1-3	CASSPGGRSGNTIYF	TGTGCCAGCAGCCCAGGGGGTCGCTCTGGAAACACCATATATTTT
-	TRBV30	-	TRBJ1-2	CAWSVNRGYTF	TGTGCCTGGAGTGTTAACCGCGGCTACACCTTC
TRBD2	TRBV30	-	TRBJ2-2	CAWGSGTVGELFF	TGTGCCTGGGGTAGCGGGACCGTGGGGGAGCTGTTTTTT
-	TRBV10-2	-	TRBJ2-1	CASSVRGFYNEQFF	TGCGCCAGCAGCGTCCGGGGGTTCTACAATGAGCAGTTCTTC
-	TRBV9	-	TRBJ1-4	CASSVASFNEKLFF	TGTGCCAGCAGCGTAGCCTCGTTTAATGAAAAACTGTTTTTT
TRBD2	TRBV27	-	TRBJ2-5	CASSARTSGYETQYF	TGTGCCAGCAGTGCCCGGACTAGCGGGTATGAGACCCAGTACTTC
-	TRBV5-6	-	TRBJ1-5	CASSLGQGARQPQHF	TGTGCCAGCAGCTTAGGGCAGGGAGCACGGCAGCCCCAGCATTTT
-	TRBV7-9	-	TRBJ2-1	CASSESSYNEQFF	TGTGCCAGCAGTGAAAGCTCCTACAATGAGCAGTTCTTC
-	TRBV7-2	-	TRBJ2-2	CASSLELGHAGELFF	TGTGCCAGCAGCTTGGAACTTGGTCATGCCGGGGAGCTGTTTTTT
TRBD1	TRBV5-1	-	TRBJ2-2	CASSVGQHNTGELFF	TGCGCCAGCAGTGTGGGACAGCATAACACCGGGGAGCTGTTTTTT
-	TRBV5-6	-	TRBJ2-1	CASSMGFYNEQFF	TGTGCCAGCAGTATGGGATTCTACAATGAGCAGTTCTTC
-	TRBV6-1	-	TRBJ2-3	CASSDRGPVDTQYF	TGTGCCAGCAGTGACCGGGGGCCGGTAGATACGCAGTATTTT
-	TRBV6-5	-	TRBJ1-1	CASSPWRTNTEAFF	TGTGCCAGCAGTCCTTGGCGAACGAACACTGAAGCTTTCTTT
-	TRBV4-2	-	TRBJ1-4	CASSPPNTGLNEKLFF	TGTGCCAGCAGCCCCCCCAATACAGGCTTAAATGAAAAACTGTTTTTT
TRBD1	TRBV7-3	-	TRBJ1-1	CASSLQGGTEAFF	TGTGCCAGCAGCTTACAGGGGGGGACTGAAGCTTTCTTT
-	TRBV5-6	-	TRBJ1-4	CASSLLGTATNEKLFF	TGTGCCAGCAGCTTGCTGGGTACAGCAACTAATGAAAAACTGTTTTTT
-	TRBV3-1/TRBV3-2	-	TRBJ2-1	CASSQGASSYNEQFF	TGTGCCAGCAGCCAAGGAGCCTCCTCCTACAATGAGCAGTTCTTC
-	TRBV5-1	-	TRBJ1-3	CASRRTDRSGNTIYF	TGCGCCAGCCGTAGGACAGACCGCTCTGGAAACACCATATATTTT
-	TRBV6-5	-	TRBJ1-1	CASKSGVDTEAFF	TGTGCCAGCAAATCAGGGGTCGACACTGAAGCTTTCTTT
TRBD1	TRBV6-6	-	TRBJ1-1	CASSPPRPGQVNTEAFF	TGTGCCAGCAGTCCCCCTCGACCGGGACAGGTGAACACTGAAGCTTTCTTT